Within the sample, the clone carrying this T cell receptor beta chain is large. The antigen is not known. The data belong to a study of immune cell composition in non-small cell lung cancer. Profiled with immunoSEQ multiplex PCR; TCRdb holds only in-frame clones, not every one. This sample has 5,000 or so clones, with roughly 72% found just once. Deletions cut 1 base from V and 5 bases from J, with 6 bases between. CDR1 LNHDA and CDR2 SQIVND come from the germline V gene (reference sequence). The length of the CDR3 is 13 residues. The normal lung sample lay at least 3 cm, and maximally far, from the tumour. Genomic DNA came from frozen unsorted single-cell suspensions. Whole-study findings and limits: No significant correlation existed between pack-years smoked and tumour clonality. Around 75% of squamous and 30% to 40% of adenocarcinoma cases had tumour-associated clones >0.5%. Tumour-reactive clones were not shown to match dominant in vivo tumour clones.

J is TRBJ2-1 and V is TRBV19; no clear D. The specimen was non-adjacent lung tissue. This clonotype originated in a human donor with non-small cell lung cancer. For the CDR3, the DNA is TGTGCCAGTAGTATAGTGAGTAACAATGAGCAGTTCTTC. The encoded protein is CASSIVSNNEQFF.